The TCR beta chain described here comes from a study of T cell clonotyping in hematopoietic cell transplantation. Study results and limitations: Pathologically expanded recipient clonotypes increased progressively from day 30 to day 180 as diversity fell.

CDR3 length: 11 amino acids. Germline V gives CDR1 MNHEY, CDR2 SMNVEV (reference sequence). Trimming took 3 bases from V and 4 from J, leaving 3 bases between them. Samples: about 28 days before transplant, then days 30, 100 and 180 after. Repertoires were generated with immunoSEQ multiplex PCR, while TCRdb's copy carries only in-frame clones and drops some. The sample carries almost 5,500 clones, 75% to 85% recorded once. About this clone: What it binds is not known.

The sequenced sample was peripheral blood mononuclear cells, obtained 30 days after allogeneic stem cell transplant. The sequence derives from a male patient in his sixties who had an allogeneic stem cell transplant from an unrelated donor, so the T cells may come from the graft donor. Some clones in this sample may be carry-over from other donors' samples. The rearrangement uses TRBV27 and TRBJ1-1; D not resolved. The CDR3 here is CASSLGTEAFF. The CDR3 nucleotides read TGTGCCAGCAGTTTGGGCACTGAAGCTTTCTTT.